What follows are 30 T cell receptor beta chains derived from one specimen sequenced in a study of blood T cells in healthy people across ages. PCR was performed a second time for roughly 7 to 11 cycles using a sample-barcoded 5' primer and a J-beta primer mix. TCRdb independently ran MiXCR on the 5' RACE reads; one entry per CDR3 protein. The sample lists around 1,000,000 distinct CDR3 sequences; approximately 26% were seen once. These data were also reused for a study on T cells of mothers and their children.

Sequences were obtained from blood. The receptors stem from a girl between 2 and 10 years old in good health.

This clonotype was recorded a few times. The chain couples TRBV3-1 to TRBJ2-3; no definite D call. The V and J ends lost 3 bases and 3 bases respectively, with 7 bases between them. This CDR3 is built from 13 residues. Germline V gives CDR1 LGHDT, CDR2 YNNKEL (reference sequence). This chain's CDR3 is CASSHGLTDTQYF. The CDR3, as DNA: TGTGCCAGCAGCCACGGTTTAACAGATACGCAGTATTTT.

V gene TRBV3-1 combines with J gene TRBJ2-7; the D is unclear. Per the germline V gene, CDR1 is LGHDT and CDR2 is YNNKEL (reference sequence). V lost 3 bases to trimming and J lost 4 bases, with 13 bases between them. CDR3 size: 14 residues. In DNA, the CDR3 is TGTGCCAGCAGCCATCTCCCGGAAGGTTACGAGCAGTACTTC. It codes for CASSHLPEGYEQYF.

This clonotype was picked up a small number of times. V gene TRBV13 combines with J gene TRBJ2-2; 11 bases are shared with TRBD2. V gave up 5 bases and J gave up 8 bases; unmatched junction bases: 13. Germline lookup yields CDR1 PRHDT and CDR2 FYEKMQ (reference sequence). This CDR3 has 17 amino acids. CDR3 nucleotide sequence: TGTGCCAGCAGCCCTTACCTACTAGCGGGGGCGACTGGGGAGCTGTTTTTT. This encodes CASSPYLLAGATGELFF. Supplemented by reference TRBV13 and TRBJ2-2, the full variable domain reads AAGVIQSPRHLIKEKRETATLKCYPIPRHDTVYWYQQGPGQDPQFLISFYEKMQSDKGSIPDRFSAQQFSDYHSELNMSSLELGDSALYFCASSPYLLAGATGELFFGEGSRLTVL.

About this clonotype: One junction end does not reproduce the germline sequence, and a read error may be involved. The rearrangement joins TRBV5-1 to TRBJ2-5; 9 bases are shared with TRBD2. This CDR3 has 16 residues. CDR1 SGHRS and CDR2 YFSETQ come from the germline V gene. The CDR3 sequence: CASSLGVAGVQETQHF. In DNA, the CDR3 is TGCGCCAGCAGCTTGGGGGTAGCGGGGGTCCAAGAGACCCAGCACTTC.

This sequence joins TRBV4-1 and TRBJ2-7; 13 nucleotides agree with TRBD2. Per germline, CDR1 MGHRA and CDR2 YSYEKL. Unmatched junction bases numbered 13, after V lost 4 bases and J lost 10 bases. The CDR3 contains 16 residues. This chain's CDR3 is CASSPWTSGGPLGQYF. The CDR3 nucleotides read TGCGCCAGCAGCCCCTGGACTAGCGGGGGCCCCCTGGGCCAGTACTTC.

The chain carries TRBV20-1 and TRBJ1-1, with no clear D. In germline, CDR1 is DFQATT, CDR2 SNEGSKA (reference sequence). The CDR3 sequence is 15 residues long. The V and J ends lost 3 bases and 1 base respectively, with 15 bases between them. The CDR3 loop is CSASGVQLGNTEAFF. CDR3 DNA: TGCAGTGCTAGCGGGGTACAGCTTGGGAACACTGAAGCTTTCTTT.

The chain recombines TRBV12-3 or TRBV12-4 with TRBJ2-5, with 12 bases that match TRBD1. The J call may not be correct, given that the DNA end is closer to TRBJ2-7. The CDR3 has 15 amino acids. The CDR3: CASSFGDRGLDEQYF. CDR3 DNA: TGTGCCAGCAGTTTTGGGGACAGGGGGCTCGACGAGCAGTACTTC.

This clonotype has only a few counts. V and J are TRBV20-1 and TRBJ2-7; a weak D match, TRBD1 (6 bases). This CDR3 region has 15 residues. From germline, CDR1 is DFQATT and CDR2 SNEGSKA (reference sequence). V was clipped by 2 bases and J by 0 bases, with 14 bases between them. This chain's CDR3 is CSARPRGLSSYEQYF. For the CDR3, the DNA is TGCAGTGCTAGACCCAGGGGCCTTAGCTCCTACGAGCAGTACTTC.

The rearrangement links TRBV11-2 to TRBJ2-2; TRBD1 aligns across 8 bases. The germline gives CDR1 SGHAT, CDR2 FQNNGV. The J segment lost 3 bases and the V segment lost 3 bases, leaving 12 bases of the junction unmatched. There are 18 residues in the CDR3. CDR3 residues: CASSFDRYRTGYTGELFF. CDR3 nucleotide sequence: TGTGCCAGCAGCTTTGACCGTTATAGGACAGGGTACACCGGGGAGCTGTTTTTT.

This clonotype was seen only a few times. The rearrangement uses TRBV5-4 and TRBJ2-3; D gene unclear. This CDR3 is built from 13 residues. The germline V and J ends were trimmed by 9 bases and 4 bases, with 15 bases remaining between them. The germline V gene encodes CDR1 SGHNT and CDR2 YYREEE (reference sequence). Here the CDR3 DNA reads TGTGCCATGGGAAGGCTGGGCCCAGATACGCAGTATTTT. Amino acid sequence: CAMGRLGPDTQYF. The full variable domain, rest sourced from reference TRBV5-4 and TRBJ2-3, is ETGVTQSPTHLIKTRGQQVTLRCSSQSGHNTVSWYQQALGQGPQFIFQYYREEENGRGNFPPRFSGLQFPNYSSELNVNALELDDSALYLCAMGRLGPDTQYFGPGTRLTVL.

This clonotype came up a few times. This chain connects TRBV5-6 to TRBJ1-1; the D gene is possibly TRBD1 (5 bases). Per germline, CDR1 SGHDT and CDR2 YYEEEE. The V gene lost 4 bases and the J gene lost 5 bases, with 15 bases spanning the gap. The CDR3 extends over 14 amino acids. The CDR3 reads CASSLGGYGTEAFF. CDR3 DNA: TGTGCCAGCAGCCTGGGGGGTTATGGTACTGAAGCTTTCTTT. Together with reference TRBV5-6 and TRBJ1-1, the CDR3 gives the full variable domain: DAGVTQSPTHLIKTRGQQVTLRCSPKSGHDTVSWYQQALGQGPQFIFQYYEEEERQRGNFPDRFSGHQFPNYSSELNVNALLLGDSALYLCASSLGGYGTEAFFGQGTRLTVV.

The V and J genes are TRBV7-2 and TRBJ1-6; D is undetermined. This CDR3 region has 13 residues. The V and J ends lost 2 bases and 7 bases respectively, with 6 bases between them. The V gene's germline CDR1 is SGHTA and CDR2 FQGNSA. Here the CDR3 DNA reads TGTGCCAGCAGCTTATCGACCAATTCACCCCTCCACTTT. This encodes CASSLSTNSPLHF.

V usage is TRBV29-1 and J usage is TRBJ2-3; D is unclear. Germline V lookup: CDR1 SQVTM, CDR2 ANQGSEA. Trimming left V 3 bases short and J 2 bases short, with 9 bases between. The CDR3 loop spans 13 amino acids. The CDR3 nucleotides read TGCAGCGTTGACGACGGAGACACAGATACGCAGTATTTT. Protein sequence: CSVDDGDTDTQYF.

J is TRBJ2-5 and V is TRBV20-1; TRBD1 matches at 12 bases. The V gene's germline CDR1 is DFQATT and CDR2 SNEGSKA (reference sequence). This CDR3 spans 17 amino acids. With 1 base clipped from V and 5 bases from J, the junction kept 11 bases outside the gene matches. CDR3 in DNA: TGCAGTGCTAGAGTATTTTCCGGGACAGGGGGCCTGGAGACCCAGTACTTC. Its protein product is CSARVFSGTGGLETQYF.

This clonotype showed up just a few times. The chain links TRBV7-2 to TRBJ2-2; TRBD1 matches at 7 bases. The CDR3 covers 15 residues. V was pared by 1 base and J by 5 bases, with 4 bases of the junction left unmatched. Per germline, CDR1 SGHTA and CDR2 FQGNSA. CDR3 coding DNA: TGTGCCAGCAGCTTAGTACAGGGGACGACCGGGGAGCTGTTTTTT. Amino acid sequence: CASSLVQGTTGELFF.

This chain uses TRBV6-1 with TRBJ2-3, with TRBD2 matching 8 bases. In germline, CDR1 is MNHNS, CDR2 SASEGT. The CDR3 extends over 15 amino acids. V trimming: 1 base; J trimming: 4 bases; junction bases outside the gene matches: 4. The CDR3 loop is CASSEEAGVPDTQYF. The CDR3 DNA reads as TGTGCCAGCAGTGAAGAAGCGGGAGTACCAGATACGCAGTATTTT.

Here the CDR3 reads CASTNPNPNYGYTF. CDR3 coding DNA: TGTGCCAGCACAAATCCCAACCCCAACTATGGCTACACCTTC. The rearrangement links TRBV28 to TRBJ1-2; no definite D call. This CDR3 has 14 residues. V shed 7 bases and J shed 2 bases, with 14 bases lying between them. The germline gives CDR1 MDHEN, CDR2 SYDVKM.

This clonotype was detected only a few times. The CDR3: CASRPDRVANEQYF. CDR3 DNA: TGTGCCAGCAGACCCGACAGGGTAGCCAACGAGCAGTACTTC. The V gene is TRBV28, the J gene TRBJ2-5, with TRBD1 matching over 7 bases. Gene TRBJ2-7 matches the end of the DNA better, so the J call may be wrong. Germline CDR1 MDHEN, CDR2 SYDVKM. The CDR3 loop spans 14 amino acids.

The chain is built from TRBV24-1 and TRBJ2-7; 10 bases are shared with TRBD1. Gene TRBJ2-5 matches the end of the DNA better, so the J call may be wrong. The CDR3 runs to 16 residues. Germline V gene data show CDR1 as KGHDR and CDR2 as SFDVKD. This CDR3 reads CATSDFLGTGVETQYF. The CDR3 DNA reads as TGTGCCACCAGTGATTTTCTCGGGACAGGGGTCGAGACCCAGTACTTC.

CDR3: CASSLNRDTQYF. For the CDR3, the DNA is TGCGCCAGCAGCTTGAACCGGGATACGCAGTATTTT. The genes are TRBV5-1 and TRBJ2-3; D unclear. Germline-derived CDR1 and CDR2 are SGHRS and YFSETQ. This CDR3 is built from 12 residues. Trimming left V 1 base short and J 6 bases short, with 6 bases between. The full variable domain, with the rest looked up from reference TRBV5-1 and TRBJ2-3, is KAGVTQTPRYLIKTRGQQVTLSCSPISGHRSVSWYQQTPGQGLQFLFEYFSETQRNKGNFPGRFSGRQFSNSRSEMNVSTLELGDSALYLCASSLNRDTQYFGPGTRLTVL.

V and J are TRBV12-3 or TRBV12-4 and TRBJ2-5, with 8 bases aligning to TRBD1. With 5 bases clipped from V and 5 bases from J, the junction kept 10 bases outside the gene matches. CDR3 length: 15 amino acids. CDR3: CASSVNQGAVETQYF. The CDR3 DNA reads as TGTGCCAGCAGTGTAAACCAGGGGGCGGTGGAGACCCAGTACTTC.

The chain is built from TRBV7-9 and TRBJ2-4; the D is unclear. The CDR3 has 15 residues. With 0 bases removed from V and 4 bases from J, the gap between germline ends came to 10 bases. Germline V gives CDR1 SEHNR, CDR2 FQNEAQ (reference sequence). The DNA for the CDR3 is TGTGCCAGCAGCTTAGCGCGTCTAGATAAAAACATTCAGTACTTC. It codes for CASSLARLDKNIQYF.

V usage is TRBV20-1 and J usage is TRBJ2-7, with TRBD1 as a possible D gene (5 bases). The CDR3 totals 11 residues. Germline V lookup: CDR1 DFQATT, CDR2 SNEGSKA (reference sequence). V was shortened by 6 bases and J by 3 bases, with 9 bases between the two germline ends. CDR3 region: CSADTGYEQYF. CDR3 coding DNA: TGCAGTGCGGATACAGGCTACGAGCAGTACTTC.

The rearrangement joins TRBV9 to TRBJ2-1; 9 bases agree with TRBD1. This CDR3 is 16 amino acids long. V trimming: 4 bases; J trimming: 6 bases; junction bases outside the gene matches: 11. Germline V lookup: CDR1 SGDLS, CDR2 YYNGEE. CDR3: CASSQPRDRAFNEQFF. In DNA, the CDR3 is TGTGCCAGCAGCCAACCTCGGGACAGGGCATTCAATGAGCAGTTCTTC.

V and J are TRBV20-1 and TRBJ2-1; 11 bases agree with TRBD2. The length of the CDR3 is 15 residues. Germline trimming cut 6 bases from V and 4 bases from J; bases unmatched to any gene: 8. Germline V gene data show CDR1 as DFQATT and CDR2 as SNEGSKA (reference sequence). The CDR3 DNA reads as TGCAGTGCCCGTCCTGGGACTAGCGGATACAATGAGCAGTTCTTC. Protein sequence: CSARPGTSGYNEQFF.

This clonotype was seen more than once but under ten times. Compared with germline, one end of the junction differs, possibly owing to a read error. CDR3: CAGSGSAYEQYF. The CDR3 DNA reads TGTGCCGGCAGTGGATCGGCCTACGAGCAGTACTTC. This sequence joins TRBV2 and TRBJ2-7; the D is unclear. The CDR3 totals 12 residues. Germline loops: CDR1 SNHLY, CDR2 FYNNEI.

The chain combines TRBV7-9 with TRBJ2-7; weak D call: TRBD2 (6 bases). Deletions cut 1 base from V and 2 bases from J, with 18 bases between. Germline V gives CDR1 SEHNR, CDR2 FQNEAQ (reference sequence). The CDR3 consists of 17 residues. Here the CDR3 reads CASSLGAGPRVTYEQYF. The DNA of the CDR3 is TGTGCCAGCAGCTTAGGTGCGGGGCCCCGGGTCACCTACGAGCAGTACTTC.

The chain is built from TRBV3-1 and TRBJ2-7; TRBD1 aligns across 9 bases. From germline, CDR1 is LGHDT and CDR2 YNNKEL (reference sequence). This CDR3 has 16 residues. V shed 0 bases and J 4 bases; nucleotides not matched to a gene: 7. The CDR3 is CASSQESGDREYEQYF. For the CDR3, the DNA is TGTGCCAGCAGCCAAGAAAGCGGGGACAGGGAGTACGAGCAGTACTTC.

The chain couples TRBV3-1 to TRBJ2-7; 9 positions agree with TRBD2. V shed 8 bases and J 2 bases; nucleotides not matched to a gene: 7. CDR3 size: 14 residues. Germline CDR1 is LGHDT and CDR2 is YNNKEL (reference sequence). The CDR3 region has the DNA TGTGCCAGCCGCTCGACTAGCGGCCCCTACGAGCAGTACTTC. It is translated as CASRSTSGPYEQYF.

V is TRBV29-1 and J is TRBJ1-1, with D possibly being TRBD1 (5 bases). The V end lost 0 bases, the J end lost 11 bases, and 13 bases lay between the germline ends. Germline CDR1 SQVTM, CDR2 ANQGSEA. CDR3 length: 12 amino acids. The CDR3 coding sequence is TGCAGCGTTGAAGATCAGGGAAGGAGGGCTTTCTTT. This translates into CSVEDQGRRAFF.